This TCR beta chain is from a study of blood T cells in healthy people across ages. Trimming left V 1 base short and J 8 bases short, with 12 bases between. Per the germline V gene, CDR1 is SGHDN and CDR2 is FVKESK. The CDR3 spans 15 residues. Together with a sample-barcoded 5' primer, a J-beta primer mix was included in a second PCR lasting about 6 to 11 cycles. TCRdb called the 5' RACE reads again in MiXCR, with one record for every CDR3 protein. The data hold just over 800,000 distinct CDR3 sequences, with 55% to 65% observed a single time. The J gene is TRBJ1-6, the V gene TRBV14; D gene unclear. This receptor was obtained from a man between 25 and 39 years old in good health. The sample consisted of blood. The CDR3 loop reads CASSQVGRADSPLHF. CDR3 in DNA: TGTGCCAGCAGCCAAGTTGGGCGGGCGGATTCACCCCTCCACTTT.